This entry describes one T cell receptor (beta chain). The specificity of this receptor is unknown. Base qualities are missing; no much larger clone stands one base away. These data originate in a study of long-term antiretroviral therapy in people with HIV (dated by TCRdb to the early 2020s). With regard to the full study: The earliest samples were collected roughly a decade before the 2015 WHO recommendation for immediate ART, at a time when ART was usually postponed until CD4 counts fell. Whether ART initiation and durable HIV suppression were associated with changes in peripheral blood TRB repertoire composition and diversity was tested in a retrospective serial study. A total of roughly 200 cryopreserved PBMC samples came from around 30 adults with confirmed HIV infection and were collected serially over a mean of roughly six years (range 1-12). Among the 30 or so participants with HIV, eleven to twelve were female. No cross-contamination during QIAcube processing was seen in test extractions of a monoclonal T-cell line run alongside 30 to 35 polyclonal samples.

General conclusions and limits of the study: Because pre-ART samples had limited cell numbers, unsorted PBMC were profiled rather than sorted CD4+ and CD8+ T cells. Narrower CDR3 length ranges were observed in HIV repertoires than in controls, and an antigen-experienced repertoire with only a slight naive shift after ART was suggested by the network structure. No data were available on ART adherence, viral resistance or therapy changes, limiting inferences about post-ART repertoire changes. Owing to limited PBMC availability, only the TCR beta chain was sequenced, without alpha chain pairing. Samples dated from the mid-2000s to the late 2010s, and the ART regimens used may be less effective than current ones. Expanded TRB clones identified before ART initiation dominated the repertoire across all time points, though the dominance fluctuated and decreased in many PLHIV after ART. Starting ART was linked to a significant rise in TRB diversity, yet even after long-term ART the diversity remained significantly lower than in transplant donor controls.

The immunoSEQ hsTCRB v3.0 assay was used at survey level resolution for TRB variable region sequencing. The targeted TRB sequencing depth was 40,000-50,000 T-cell genomes per sample. Pooled TRB libraries were sequenced on an Illumina MiSeq with a v3 150-cycle kit. Processing in the source paper ran as follows. Repertoire analysis ran in R within a reproducible Nextflow workflow covering QC, data transformation and analysis. Custom analyses were implemented in LymphoSeq2, an R package for AIRR-Seq data exploration. Several samples that yielded fewer than 5000 total TRB sequences were excluded, so that approximately 200 HIV repertoires were analyzed. Of the approximately 190 retained HIV repertoires, 55 to 60 were collected before and roughly 130 after ART initiation. Each repertoire was downsampled to 5000 TRB nucleotide sequences, and summary statistics were averaged across 100 downsampling iterations. TRB sequences were retained for analysis only if CDR3 regions of at least seven amino acids were present. A Shannon entropy-derived clonality score and the Gini coefficient were used to measure diversity. In the repertoire networks, any two of the top 5000 CDR3 amino acid sequences were connected whenever the two sequences differed by an edit distance of one. GLIPH2 predicted antigen specificity groups and MHC restriction for TRB CDR3 amino acid sequences. Known CMV, EBV, HIV or tissue antigen associations were flagged by matching CDR3 amino acid sequences against VDJdb and McPAS-TCR. Pre-ART, post-ART and control groups were compared with Wilcoxon signed-rank tests and Holm-Bonferroni correction. The source is immuneACCESS, and TCRdb retained only in-frame sequences with V and J called. Part of the clones is not carried over; for the studies checked, unresolved V genes explain less than half of this, and the remainder is unexplained. V and J calls plus clone size are reproduced from that table; the DNA served to infer D and trimming. This sample gives 11,000 or so clones in total; roughly 85% of them show up just once. The top ten constitute roughly an eighth of the sample.

To be included, a participant needed at least one PBMC sample from before ART initiation plus at least two post-ART samples. Every participant with HIV received treatment in the United States of America. Cryopreserved samples of 1-10 million PBMC were thawed and washed before DNA extraction. At the time of the earliest PBMC sample, participants with HIV were aged between roughly 20 and 60 years. Each participant contributed PBMC samples from 1-4 timepoints before ART initiation and 2-8 timepoints after ART initiation, with a median of 7 samples. For every participant, serial HIV viral load, CD4+ T-cell count, ART history and demographic data were obtained. Genomic DNA was extracted from unsorted PBMC with a Qiagen kit on a QIAcube, with processing performed in batches of 12 samples. The TCR was taken from a man between 35 and 55 years old with HIV. This specimen was unsorted PBMCs, taken 1.2 years after starting antiretroviral therapy.

The bases read TGTGCCAGCAGCAGGGGACTAGAGGAAGAGACCCAGTACTTC. Its translation is CASSRGLEEETQYF. The chain was built from TRBV5-6 and TRBJ2-5; a stretch of 8 junction bases matches TRBD2. V loses 4 bases at its end and J loses 3 bases; junction bases beyond the gene matches: 5. The CDR3 runs 14 amino acids, cysteine and phenylalanine included. The sequence is cut down to CDR3 DNA, 42 bases in frame from base 1. The germline V gene gives CDR1 as SGHDT and CDR2 as YYEEEE.